This TCR beta chain was identified in a study of shared clonotypes between healthy human individuals. Study-level background: CD4 naive cells filled three plates per donor, CD4 memory three, CD8 naive two and CD8 memory one.

As for this clone: Antigen unknown.

Per the germline V gene, CDR1 is LGHNA and CDR2 is YNFKEQ. V lost 0 bases and J 4 bases, leaving 12 bases between the germline ends. The length of the CDR3 is 15 residues. The genomic DNA of each subset was split evenly across several immunoSEQ plates. TCRdb's copy holds only in-frame clones and misses some; the assay was immunoSEQ multiplex PCR. The sample records some 500,000 clones, roughly 95% being singletons. Study-wide findings and caveats: As a rule, naive subsets had a larger estimated richness than memory subsets.

This TCR derives from a woman under 40 in good health. The sample was naive CD4+ T cells sorted from blood. Subset given: CD45RA+ positively selected. The chain is built from TRBV4-2 and TRBJ1-1, with D uncertain. The CDR3, as DNA: TGTGCCAGCAGCCAAGATACGGGTATGATCACTGAAGCTTTCTTT. Protein sequence: CASSQDTGMITEAFF.